In this sample, the clone carrying this T cell receptor (beta chain) turned up a few times. As handled by the study authors: Amplification from reference gene primers served as the basis for estimated nucleated cell counts. Repertoires were generated with immunoSEQ multiplex PCR, while TCRdb's copy carries only in-frame clones and drops some. From that table come the V and J calls and clone size; the DNA was used to work out D and trimming. The table lists under 35,000 clones, 88% of them singletons. The CDR3 extends over 14 amino acids. V was cut by 4 bases and J by 7 bases, with 16 bases left in between. Germline V gives CDR1 SGHDN, CDR2 FVKESK. The data derive from a study of blood T cell repertoires in COVID-19. Study details: The samples span acute and convalescent COVID-19 from the United States, Italy and Spain. PBMCs, B-cell-depleted T cells, or T cells provided the cDNA or gDNA that made up the material.

The chain carries TRBV14 and TRBJ1-2, with D unclear. Sequenced sample: peripheral blood. This receptor was taken from a human donor in a cohort sampled during active COVID-19. CDR3 bases: TGTGCCAGCAGCCCGCTGCGGGAACCCTTTGGCTACACCTTC. Amino acid sequence: CASSPLREPFGYTF.